This entry describes one TCR beta chain. Its cognate antigen has yet to be identified. Qualities for individual bases were not recorded, and no much larger clone is one base off. The intended sense of this specimen's time point label: cells obtained before transplantation from donor or recipient. CD3+CD4+ and CD3+CD8+ populations were FACS-sorted from unstimulated pre-transplant donor and recipient cells taken from spleen or lymph nodes. The trim is 0 bases for V and 4 bases for J, with a gap of 13 bases between the germline ends. The germline V gene yields SGHDT for CDR1 and YYEEEE for CDR2. Inclusive of the bounding cysteine and phenylalanine, the CDR3 is 15 residues long. Only the CDR3 DNA is retained, 45 bases long and in frame from the first base. Libraries came from the immunoSEQ multiplex PCR assay. For most patients, genomic DNA was isolated with the Qiagen DNeasy Blood and Tissue Kit and sent frozen to Adaptive Biotechnologies for TCR sequencing. Adaptive Biotechnologies carried out high-throughput TCR-beta CDR3 sequencing of genomic DNA for most patients. The authors' pipeline ran thus. TCR sequencing data were retrieved from Adaptive's ImmunoSEQ software for around 19 patients, whereas a few other patients were processed with MiXCR and VDJtools. CD4 versus CD8 sorting errors were corrected by removing sequences found in both subsets at a frequency ratio below 5:1. CDR3 nucleotide sequences shared between donor and recipient were removed because the origin of such sequences could not be assigned. At least 2-fold expansion over unstimulated cells and a minimum CFSE-low frequency of 0.002% (template counts) or 0.001% (read counts) were required for clones to be classified as alloreactive. Clones detected in sequenced pre-transplant spleen, lymph node, or MLR CFSE-low populations of the donor or recipient were defined as mappable. The cumulative frequency of alloreactive clones was calculated as a percentage of all sequences, weighted by copy number. In TCRdb, the immuneACCESS table is reduced to in-frame sequences with V and J assigned. These tables do not hold every clone; where another copy was compared, an unresolved V gene accounts for under half, and the others remain unexplained. That table is the source of V, J and clone size, and D and trimming were worked out from the DNA. The sample includes 80,000 to 85,000 clones, with 90% to 95% observed a single time. The ten largest account for approximately 0.1% of the sample.

The data were taken from a study of graft-versus-host responses after intestinal transplantation (dated by TCRdb to about 2021). General notes on the study: The transplants that recipients got were multivisceral, liver-intestinal, or isolated intestinal. Anti-thymocyte globulin induction was given to all recipients, followed by maintenance tacrolimus and steroids for 2 to 4 years. Bulk TCR-beta CDR3 sequencing was used to track graft-versus-host and host-versus-graft alloreactive T cell clones in the graft, circulation and bone marrow after intestinal transplantation. To identify alloreactive clones, pre-transplant mixed lymphocyte reaction products were sequenced and then compared with unstimulated pre-transplant donor and recipient T cells. A cohort of approximately 24 intestinal transplant recipients, including one retransplant, was enrolled, and a few patients lacking pretransplant specimens were excluded. Donor T cell macrochimerism was defined as a peak of at least 4% donor T cells among recipient peripheral blood mononuclear cells. Rather than being sequenced by the commercial service, samples from a few later patients were sequenced in-house on an Illumina MiSeq and processed with MiXCR.

The study at large found these results: The conclusions were limited by the relatively low number and heterogeneity of the intestinal transplant patients. GvH clones turned up in recipient bone marrow, with some appearing earlier in ileal mucosa or blood, a pattern consistent with an intestinal mucosal origin. Early after transplant, declines in HvG clones were associated with peak levels of circulating GvH clones. High GvH to HvG T cell clonal ratios were observed in the allografts of patients with donor T cell macrochimerism.

The chain employs TRBV5-6 and TRBJ1-2, with the D gene uncertain. This material consisted of unstimulated CD4+ T cells sorted from spleen or lymph node cells, taken before intestinal transplant. The sequence was collected from a human donor who received an intestinal transplant. The DNA sequence reads TGTGCCAGCAGCTTGGTGCCGGGAATCCCCTATGGCTACACCTTC. It encodes CASSLVPGIPYGYTF. The reference TRBV5-6 and TRBJ1-2 proteins fill in what lies around the CDR3, so the full variable domain reads DAGVTQSPTHLIKTRGQQVTLRCSPKSGHDTVSWYQQALGQGPQFIFQYYEEEERQRGNFPDRFSGHQFPNYSSELNVNALLLGDSALYLCASSLVPGIPYGYTFGSGTRLTVV.